This T cell receptor (beta chain) was identified in a study of beta chain features in type 1 diabetes. What was sequenced were expressed TCRB transcripts, since all of the isolated RNA had been reverse transcribed. Profiled with immunoSEQ multiplex PCR; TCRdb holds only in-frame clones, not every one. Seen here are 970,000 or so clones, roughly 16% observed once, and the top ten hold about 0.02%. This clone was seen more than once but under ten times. From germline, CDR1 is LNHDA and CDR2 SQIVND (reference sequence). This CDR3 comprises 12 residues. V lost 4 bases and J 7 bases, leaving 10 bases between the germline ends.

Sequencing was carried out using naive CD4+ T cells from blood. V usage is TRBV19 and J usage is TRBJ2-5; D might be TRBD1 (5 bases). The clonotype originates from a young woman in good health. This CDR3 is CASSKQGVTQYF. In DNA, the CDR3 is TGTGCCAGTAGTAAGCAGGGTGTGACCCAGTACTTC.